This T cell receptor (beta chain) stems from a study of shared clonotypes between healthy human individuals. Comment on this clone: As yet, its antigen is unknown.

Only in-frame clones appear in the TCRdb table, and some are missing; sequencing was by immunoSEQ multiplex PCR. The data show millions of clones, roughly nine tenths seen once. Findings of the study overall: There were few donors, and this limited the genetic and exposure-history diversity represented. Non-shared clonotypes displayed generation probabilities falling below those of clonotypes present in all four donors.

Free of recent acute infections or vaccinations, the donors were healthy HIV-negative adults. Germline V gene lookup returns CDR1 SGHNT and CDR2 YYREEE (reference sequence). The CDR3 runs 14 residues. Trimming stripped 0 bases from V and 2 bases from J, with 7 bases between. The sample was naive CD4+ T cells sorted from blood. Subset indicated: CD45RA+ positively selected. This rearrangement joins TRBV5-4 to TRBJ2-3; no firm D call. The receptor was isolated from a man younger than 35 in good health. The CDR3 DNA reads TGTGCCAGCAGCTTGGCTATACCCACAGATACGCAGTATTTT. Translated: CASSLAIPTDTQYF.